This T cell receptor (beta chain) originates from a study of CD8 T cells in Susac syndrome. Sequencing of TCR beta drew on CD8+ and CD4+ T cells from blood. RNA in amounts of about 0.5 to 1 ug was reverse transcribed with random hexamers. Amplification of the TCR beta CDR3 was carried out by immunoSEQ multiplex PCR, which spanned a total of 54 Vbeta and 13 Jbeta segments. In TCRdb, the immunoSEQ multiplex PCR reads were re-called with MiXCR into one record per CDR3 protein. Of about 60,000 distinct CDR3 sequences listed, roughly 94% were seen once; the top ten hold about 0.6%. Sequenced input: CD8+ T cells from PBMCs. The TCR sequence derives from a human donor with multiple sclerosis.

In nucleotides, the CDR3 is TGTGCCAGCAGTTTTGCGGGGTCCGAGCAGTACTTC. Amino acids: CASSFAGSEQYF. This chain joins TRBV28 and TRBJ2-7; D is possibly TRBD2 (6 bases). This CDR3 has 12 amino acids. Germline V gives CDR1 MDHEN, CDR2 SYDVKM. Trimming cost V 3 bases and J 6 bases, with 9 bases left between them.